Listed below are T cell receptor beta chains from one sample, sequenced in a study of graft-versus-host responses after intestinal transplantation. Profiled with immunoSEQ multiplex PCR; TCRdb holds only in-frame clones, not every one. The data contain over 75,000 clones, less than 95% of them singletons. Their antigens remain unidentified. The source was unstimulated CD8+ T cells sorted from spleen or lymph node cells, collected before transplant. These receptors originate from a human donor who was the organ donor for an intestinal transplant. Each CDR3 is given with its conserved first and last residue. The D gene is left open where the match is weak. Size values are once, few and many counts, or a class for expanded clones, and some rows have none.

D gene	V gene	J gene	clone size	CDR3 DNA	CDR3 protein
-	TRBV6-6	TRBJ2-7	-	TGTGCCAGCAGTTACTCGGGGCACGGGCCCTACGAGCAGTACTTC	CASSYSGHGPYEQYF
TRBD1	TRBV19	TRBJ2-3	-	TGTGCCAGTAGGAGACAGGGAGAAGATACGCAGTATTTT	CASRRQGEDTQYF
TRBD1	TRBV27	TRBJ1-4	-	TGTGCCAGCAGTTTAAGGGGACAGGCGGTAGTACTTGGGGAAAAACTGTTTTTT	CASSLRGQAVVLGEKLFF
TRBD2	TRBV2	TRBJ2-3	-	TGTGCCAGCAATTTTTGGCGGGGGGGTGCGGTACGTGGAGATACGCAGTATTTT	CASNFWRGGAVRGDTQYF
TRBD1	TRBV4-1	TRBJ2-1	-	TGCGCCAGCAGCCAAGAAGGGACAGATTACAATGAGCAGTTCTTC	CASSQEGTDYNEQFF
TRBD1	TRBV5-6	TRBJ2-5	-	TGTGCCAGCAGCTTGTGGGACAGGGGGCGGCGAGAGACCCAGTACTTC	CASSLWDRGRRETQYF
-	TRBV6-5	TRBJ1-4	few	TGTGCCGCTAGTGGGGGCGGACCTAATGAAAAACTGTTTTTT	CAASGGGPNEKLFF
-	TRBV30	TRBJ1-1	few	TGTGCCTGGAGCCCTGTGGGCAACACTGAAGCTTTCTTT	CAWSPVGNTEAFF
-	TRBV27	TRBJ1-1	-	TGTGCCAGCAGGTCCGGGGGGGGCACTGAAGCTTTCTTT	CASRSGGGTEAFF
-	TRBV10-1	TRBJ2-2	-	TGCGCCAGCAGTGGGCCGGGGAGTCGAACCGGGGAGCTGTTTTTT	CASSGPGSRTGELFF
TRBD2	TRBV9	TRBJ2-3	-	TGTGCCAGCAGCGTAGTAGGCGGGAGGACAGATACGCAGTATTTT	CASSVVGGRTDTQYF
-	TRBV30	TRBJ1-6	-	TGTGCCTTTAGGGGGTTCAATTCACCCCTCCACTTT	CAFRGFNSPLHF
-	TRBV9	TRBJ1-1	once	TGTGCCAGCAGCGTGGGGAGGGATACTTTGAACACTGAAGCTTTCTTT	CASSVGRDTLNTEAFF
-	TRBV11-2	TRBJ2-1	-	TGTGCCAGCAGCGAATACACTAGCTCCTACAATGAGCAGTTCTTC	CASSEYTSSYNEQFF
-	TRBV7-9	TRBJ2-1	once	TGTGCCAGCAGCTTGGTAGATAAGCTCCACAATGAGCAGTTCTTC	CASSLVDKLHNEQFF
TRBD1	TRBV10-2	TRBJ2-7	-	TGCGCCAGCCGGGCTCGGGACAGAGACTTTCACGAGCAGTACTTC	CASRARDRDFHEQYF
-	TRBV6-5	TRBJ1-1	-	TGTGCCAGCAGTCCCGGGGGAAGATACACTGAAGCTTTCTTT	CASSPGGRYTEAFF
-	TRBV10-2	TRBJ1-2	-	TGCGCCAGCAGGGGGTACCGGGAGGGCTACACCTTC	CASRGYREGYTF
TRBD2	TRBV7-6	TRBJ2-7	-	TGTGCCAGCAGCTTAGGCGGGGGGGCGAATTACGAGCAGTACTTC	CASSLGGGANYEQYF
-	TRBV4-1	TRBJ2-7	-	TGCGCCAGCAGCCAAACTGGCTCAGGCCTGAGCTCCTACGAGCAGTACTTC	CASSQTGSGLSSYEQYF
TRBD2	TRBV4-2	TRBJ2-3	-	TGTGCCAGCAGCCTACTAGCGAGATCAACAGATACGCAGTATTTT	CASSLLARSTDTQYF
-	TRBV19	TRBJ1-6	-	TGTGCCAGCAGGGCCCTGTTGGGTTCACCCCTCCACTTT	CASRALLGSPLHF
-	TRBV27	TRBJ2-5	once	TGTGCCAGCAATTGGCTGGGGGGGCGGTGGGAGACCCAGTACTTC	CASNWLGGRWETQYF
TRBD1	TRBV27	TRBJ1-5	-	TGTGCCAGCAGTCCGGGACAGGGAGGTCAGCCCCAGCATTTT	CASSPGQGGQPQHF
-	TRBV7-3	TRBJ2-1	-	TGTGCCAGCAGCGGCAGAGGGCGGGACTCCTACAATGAGCAGTTCTTC	CASSGRGRDSYNEQFF
TRBD2	TRBV4-1	TRBJ2-3	-	TGCGCCAGCAGCCAAGTCGAGCGGGGGGGCATTGCAGATACGCAGTATTTT	CASSQVERGGIADTQYF
TRBD2	TRBV6-1	TRBJ2-7	-	TGTGCCAGCAGTGAAATGGGGGGGGAAGGGCACTACGAGCAGTACTTC	CASSEMGGEGHYEQYF
-	TRBV28	TRBJ2-3	-	TGTGCCAGCAGTATCGGTTTTGTCACAGATACGCAGTATTTT	CASSIGFVTDTQYF
-	TRBV2	TRBJ2-2	-	TGTGCCAGCAGTGAGACCCGAGGTGGGGGGGGGCCCACCGGGGAGCTGTTTTTT	CASSETRGGGGPTGELFF
TRBD1	TRBV27	TRBJ1-2	-	TGTGCCAGCTCATATGGACAGGGGTCAGGGGGCTACACCTTC	CASSYGQGSGGYTF
TRBD1	TRBV18	TRBJ1-2	-	TGTGCCAGCTCACCGCAGGGGGTGTACTATGGCTACACCTTC	CASSPQGVYYGYTF
TRBD1	TRBV27	TRBJ2-5	-	TGTGCCAGCAGTCACGGGACAGCCATCCAAGAGACCCAGTACTTC	CASSHGTAIQETQYF